Following are 17 T cell receptor beta chains from one sample sequenced in a study of type 1 and type 2 diabetes patients. The PCR template was genomic DNA. A primer set of 30 forward and 13 reverse primers amplified the CDR3. TCRdb ran MiXCR on the multiplex PCR reads and lists one entry per CDR3 protein. The repertoire holds approximately 260,000 distinct CDR3 sequences, with approximately 45% as singletons. What was sequenced was peripheral blood mononuclear cells (PBMCs). The receptors were gathered from a man between 18 and 35 years old with type 2 diabetes.

J is TRBJ2-7 and V is TRBV7-8; 7 bases map to TRBD1. Germline CDR1 is SGHVS and CDR2 is FQNEAQ. The CDR3 extends over 15 amino acids. The J segment lost 0 bases and the V segment lost 9 bases, leaving 11 bases of the junction unmatched. CDR3: CASSIGQDRSYEQYF. The CDR3 DNA follows: TGTGCCAGTAGTATCGGACAGGACCGCTCCTACGAGCAGTACTTC. The whole variable domain, remainder taken from reference TRBV7-8 and TRBJ2-7, is GAGVSQSPRYKVAKRGQDVALRCDPISGHVSLFWYQQALGQGPEFLTYFQNEAQLDKSGLPSDRFFAERPEGSVSTLKIQRTQQEDSAVYLCASSIGQDRSYEQYFGPGTRLTVT.

This clonotype was counted a few times. This chain links TRBV10-1 with TRBJ1-1, with TRBD1 as a possible D gene (5 bases). This CDR3 spans 14 amino acids. The ends were cut back, 3 bases at V and 6 bases at J, with 14 bases in the middle. Per the germline V gene, CDR1 is WNHNN and CDR2 is SYGVQD (reference sequence). The DNA of the CDR3 is TGCGCCAGCAGTGAACGCCGTACAGGTTCTGAAGCTTTCTTT. This sequence encodes CASSERRTGSEAFF.

Many counts were recorded for this clonotype. V gene TRBV2 combines with J gene TRBJ1-5; maybe TRBD1 (5 bases). V was clipped by 6 bases and J by 0 bases, with 9 bases between them. The germline V gene has CDR1 SNHLY and CDR2 FYNNEI. The CDR3 runs 14 residues. CDR3 in DNA: TGTGCCAGCAGGGCGGGACTTAGCAATCAGCCCCAGCATTTT. It yields the protein CASRAGLSNQPQHF.

The chain recombines TRBV15 with TRBJ2-2, with a tentative D call TRBD1 (6 bases). Per germline, CDR1 LNHNV and CDR2 YYDKDF (reference sequence). The CDR3 extends over 16 amino acids. V lost 2 bases to trimming and J lost 0 bases, with 10 bases between them. CDR3 protein: CATSRSRGANTGELFF. CDR3 bases: TGTGCCACCAGCAGAAGCAGGGGAGCGAACACCGGGGAGCTGTTTTTT.

The V and J genes are TRBV5-1 and TRBJ2-1; 9 nucleotides agree with TRBD2. Unmatched junction bases numbered 12, after V lost 7 bases and J lost 4 bases. CDR3 size: 16 residues. Per germline, CDR1 SGHRS and CDR2 YFSETQ. CDR3 sequence: CASAQGGSGRYNEQFF. The CDR3, as DNA: TGCGCCAGCGCCCAGGGTGGGAGCGGGAGGTACAATGAGCAGTTCTTC.

This clonotype was seen only a few times. The chain uses TRBV19 and TRBJ1-6, with 8 bases aligning to TRBD1. This CDR3 spans 15 amino acids. J was trimmed by 10 bases and V by 0 bases; bases with no gene match: 5. Germline assignment: CDR1 LNHDA and CDR2 SQIVND (reference sequence). The CDR3 bases are TGTGCCAGTAGTATAGATGGCTACAGGGGGTCACCCCTCCACTTT. Amino acid sequence: CASSIDGYRGSPLHF.

The count of this clonotype is one. The chain is built from TRBV7-3 and TRBJ2-5, with TRBD2 identical over 16 bases. The CDR3 covers 17 residues. The junction had 11 bases not matched to a gene; V was cut back by 4 bases and J by 9 bases. Germline V gene lookup returns CDR1 SGHTA and CDR2 FQGTGA. The CDR3 spells CASSSTRGLAGGRAQYF. The CDR3 DNA reads as TGTGCCAGCAGCTCAACCCGGGGACTAGCGGGAGGGAGGGCCCAGTACTTC.

The V call is TRBV11-2, the J call TRBJ2-7; 8 bases map to TRBD1. Germline V lookup: CDR1 SGHAT, CDR2 FQNNGV. The CDR3 covers 17 residues. For the CDR3, the DNA is TGTCCTTTCACGGGTAAATGCGGGACAGGTCCGGAGGACGAGCAGTACTTC. This sequence encodes CPFTGKCGTGPEDEQYF.

The genes are TRBV10-3 and TRBJ1-2; D remains ambiguous. The CDR3 consists of 15 residues. Germline-derived CDR1 and CDR2 are ENHRY and SYGVKD. Trimming removed 11 bases from V and 2 bases from J, with 21 bases in between. The CDR3 DNA is TGTGCCTGGAGTAAGGAGAGGCTGGGAAACTATGGCTACACCTTC. Translating it yields CAWSKERLGNYGYTF.

The chain combines TRBV28 with TRBJ2-1; TRBD2 agrees at 8 bases. The germline gives CDR1 MDHEN, CDR2 SYDVKM. Trimming removed 3 bases from V and 7 bases from J; junction bases left unmatched: 8. The CDR3 runs 15 residues. CDR3 in amino acids: CASSFFAGGGNEQFF. CDR3 sequence (DNA): TGTGCCAGCAGTTTCTTTGCGGGGGGCGGAAATGAGCAGTTCTTC.

This chain links TRBV20-1 with TRBJ1-6; D possibly corresponds to TRBD1 (5 bases). This CDR3 has 16 residues. V shed 5 bases and J shed 0 bases, with 14 bases lying between them. Germline CDR1 and CDR2: DFQATT and SNEGSKA (reference sequence). The CDR3 DNA is TGCAGTGCTGTGACAGTCCAGAGCTCCTATAATTCACCCCTCCACTTT. It codes for CSAVTVQSSYNSPLHF.

The V gene is TRBV6-2 or TRBV6-3, the J gene TRBJ1-4; D is possibly TRBD1 (6 bases). Trimming shortened V by 5 bases and J by 3 bases, and 10 bases separated the two germline ends. This CDR3 is built from 14 residues. From germline, CDR1 is MNHEY and CDR2 SVGEGT. The CDR3 is CASSPTGSNEKLFF. The DNA of the CDR3 is TGTGCCAGCAGTCCGACAGGATCTAATGAAAAACTGTTTTTT.

The V call is TRBV15, the J call TRBJ2-6; the D is unclear. V lost 1 base to trimming and J lost 0 bases, with 10 bases between them. Germline V gene data show CDR1 as LNHNV and CDR2 as YYDKDF (reference sequence). This CDR3 contains 17 residues. This chain's CDR3 is CATSRGGVHSGANVLTF. The CDR3 bases are TGTGCCACCAGCAGAGGTGGTGTACACTCTGGGGCCAACGTCCTGACTTTC.

This sequence joins TRBV20-1 and TRBJ2-7; D remains ambiguous. Germline V lookup: CDR1 DFQATT, CDR2 SNEGSKA (reference sequence). The CDR3 length is 13 residues. V shed 0 bases and J shed 4 bases, with 10 bases lying between them. DNA of the CDR3: TGCAGTGCTAGAGACTTTCGTAGGTACGAGCAGTACTTC. Amino acids: CSARDFRRYEQYF.

The chain recombines TRBV7-2 with TRBJ1-1; unclear D gene. Germline-derived CDR1 and CDR2 are SGHTA and FQGNSA. Trimming shortened V by 2 bases and J by 0 bases, and 10 bases separated the two germline ends. The CDR3 sequence is 15 residues long. The CDR3 DNA reads as TGTGCCAGCAGCTTAAGTGTCCGGGTGAACACTGAAGCTTTCTTT. Protein sequence: CASSLSVRVNTEAFF. Complete variable domain (other parts from reference TRBV7-2 and TRBJ1-1): GAGVSQSPSNKVTEKGKDVELRCDPISGHTALYWYRQSLGQGLEFLIYFQGNSAPDKSGLPSDRFSAERTGGSVSTLTIQRTQQEDSAVYLCASSLSVRVNTEAFFGQGTRLTVV.

The J gene is TRBJ1-2, the V gene TRBV30, with 8 nucleotides matching TRBD1. Germline CDR1 and CDR2: GTSNPN and SVGIG (reference sequence). This CDR3 is built from 14 residues. The V segment lost 3 bases and the J segment 5 bases; nucleotides outside the gene matches: 8. Written as DNA, the CDR3 is TGTGCCTGGAGGGGCCTCGGACAGGGATATGGCTACACCTTC. It codes for CAWRGLGQGYGYTF.

This clonotype has just one count. The chain is built from TRBV9 and TRBJ2-7; D not certain. Germline V gene data show CDR1 as SGDLS and CDR2 as YYNGEE. CDR3 size: 15 residues. The V end lost 0 bases, the J end lost 0 bases, and 10 bases lay between the germline ends. CDR3 DNA sequence: TGTGCCAGCAGCGTAGGATCAGGTCACTCCTACGAGCAGTACTTC. Its protein is CASSVGSGHSYEQYF.